This TCR beta chain was sequenced during a study of blood T cell repertoires in COVID-19. Overall study: Material from acute and convalescent COVID-19 was sourced from the United States, Italy and Spain.

In the original analysis: Scientists estimated how many nucleated cells there were by amplifying reference gene primers. Here immunoSEQ multiplex PCR was the method, and the copy in TCRdb shows in-frame clones only, minus some. That table gives V, J and clone size, and the DNA gave D and trimming. Of about 190,000 clones listed, about 83% are singletons. Sequences were obtained from peripheral blood. The sequence was obtained from a man in his fifties or sixties with active or convalescent COVID-19.

CDR3 sequence reads: CASRNRGAGEQFF. CDR3 sequence (DNA): TGCGCCAGCAGAAACAGGGGGGCGGGTGAGCAGTTCTTC. This chain joins TRBV10-2 and TRBJ2-1; 8 nucleotides match TRBD1. Trimming cost V 6 bases and J 9 bases; bases outside gene matches: 7. Germline lookup yields CDR1 WSHSY and CDR2 SAAADI. The CDR3 contains 13 residues.